This passage covers 5 T cell receptor beta chains from one sample sequenced in a study of T cell repertoires in cytomegalovirus infection. No cognate antigen is known for these TCRs. TCRdb used MiXCR to reprocess the reads, holding one entry per CDR3 protein. The sample holds under 350,000 distinct CDR3 sequences, roughly 21% seen once. The source material was cultured PBMCs, sampled from culture after CMV antigen stimulation. These TCRs come from a human donor in good health (CMV status not recorded). Some clones in this sample may be carry-over from other donors' samples.

This clonotype occurred a few times. The rearrangement uses TRBV7-9 and TRBJ2-7; 14 nucleotides agree with TRBD2. V lost 2 bases to trimming and J lost 6 bases; unmatched junction nucleotides: 6. CDR1 and CDR2 (germline): SEHNR, FQNEAQ (reference sequence). This CDR3 region has 16 residues. In DNA, the CDR3 is TGTGCCAGCAGCTTACGGGTGGGACTAGCGGGAGTCGAGCAGTACTTC. It translates to CASSLRVGLAGVEQYF.

This clonotype was observed at least ten times. This rearrangement joins TRBV7-2 to TRBJ1-2; D not certain. Germline loops: CDR1 SGHTA, CDR2 FQGNSA. With 2 bases removed from V and 2 bases from J, the gap between germline ends came to 12 bases. This CDR3 contains 15 residues. CDR3 nucleotides: TGTGCCAGCAGCTTACTTGTGGGCTTGAACTATGGCTACACCTTC. This sequence encodes CASSLLVGLNYGYTF.

The chain combines TRBV19 with TRBJ2-1, with D unclear. CDR1 is LNHDA, CDR2 SQIVND, per germline (reference sequence). V dropped 4 bases and J dropped 0 bases, with 13 bases sitting between them. The CDR3 loop spans 16 amino acids. DNA of the CDR3: TGTGCCAGTAGTACACCCGCCCTGAGCTCCTACAATGAGCAGTTCTTC. It is translated as CASSTPALSSYNEQFF.

In this sample, this clonotype turned up once. The genes are TRBV4-2 and TRBJ2-4; D is unresolved. V lost 0 bases and J 1 base, leaving 10 bases between the germline ends. The CDR3 spans 16 residues. The germline V gene has CDR1 LGHNA and CDR2 YNFKEQ. CDR3 bases: TGTGCCAGCAGCCAAGATATTACTGGCGCCAAAAACATTCAGTACTTC. Protein: CASSQDITGAKNIQYF.

The J gene is TRBJ1-2, the V gene TRBV6-5; D is perhaps TRBD1 (5 bases). This CDR3 has 14 residues. Germline CDR1 is MNHEY and CDR2 is SVGAGI. V dropped 4 bases and J dropped 4 bases, with 13 bases sitting between them. Here the CDR3 DNA reads TGTGCCAGCAGTTCCCCGGGACGGATCTATGGCTACACCTTC. It codes for CASSSPGRIYGYTF.